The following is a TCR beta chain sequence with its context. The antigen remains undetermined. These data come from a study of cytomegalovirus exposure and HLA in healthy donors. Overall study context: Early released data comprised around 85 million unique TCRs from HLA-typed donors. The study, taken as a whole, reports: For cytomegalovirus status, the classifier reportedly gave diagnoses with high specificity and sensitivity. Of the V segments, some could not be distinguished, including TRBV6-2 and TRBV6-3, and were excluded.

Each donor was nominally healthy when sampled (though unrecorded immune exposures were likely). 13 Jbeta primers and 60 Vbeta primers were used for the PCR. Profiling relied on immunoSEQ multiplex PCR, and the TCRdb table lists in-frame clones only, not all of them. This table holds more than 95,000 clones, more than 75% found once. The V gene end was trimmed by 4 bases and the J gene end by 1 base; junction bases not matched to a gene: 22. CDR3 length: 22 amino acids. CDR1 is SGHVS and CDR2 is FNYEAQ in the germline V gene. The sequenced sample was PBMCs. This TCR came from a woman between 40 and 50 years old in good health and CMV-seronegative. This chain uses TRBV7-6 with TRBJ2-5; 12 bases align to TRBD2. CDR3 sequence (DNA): TGTGCCAGCAGCTCTACCGGGGCGACTAGCGGGAGCTATTTCGACAGCCAAGAGACCCAGTACTTC. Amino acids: CASSSTGATSGSYFDSQETQYF.